The 26 T cell receptor beta chains in this list originate from one sample, sequenced in a study of T-cell reconstitution after alpha-beta-depleted transplantation in children (dated by TCRdb to 2016 to 2018). Read against the paper, the sample's treatment or condition label means: allogeneic hematopoietic cell transplantation with graft depleted of TCRalphabeta T cells and CD19 B cells. The library was obtained by PCR. The sequencer was an Illumina HiSeq 2500. TCR library preparation used molecular barcoding, with unique molecular identifiers applied to normalize quantification of the TCRbeta repertoire. TCRdb reanalyzed the raw reads on its own, using fastp at Q25 for trimming and MiXCR for clone calling, and kept in-frame beta chains. Entries are consolidated by CDR3 protein sequence, retaining the most common genes and DNA. The sample table shows roughly 200,000 distinct CDR3 sequences, and 6.6% are seen once. The ten top clones hold 5% to 6.5% of the sample.

Sequencing used PBMCs, obtained before TCRalphabeta/CD19-depleted stem cell transplant. Receptors were obtained from a boy aged 2 to 10 with acute lymphoblastic leukemia, due to receive a stem cell transplant.

This clonotype showed up many times. This rearrangement joins TRBV6-5 to TRBJ2-2; weak D call: TRBD2 (7 bases). CDR1 and CDR2 (germline): MNHEY, SVGAGI. The CDR3 length is 15 residues. Between the trimmed V and J ends, which lost 2 bases and 3 bases, there was a span of 10 bases. CDR3 sequence reads: CASSYEGGDTGELFF. The DNA for the CDR3 is TGTGCCAGCAGTTACGAGGGGGGGGACACCGGGGAGCTGTTTTTT.

This clonotype was detected many times. J is TRBJ2-7 and V is TRBV6-2 or TRBV6-3; D unresolved. Per germline, CDR1 MNHEY and CDR2 SVGEGT. The V gene lost 0 bases and the J gene lost 0 bases, with 9 bases spanning the gap. This CDR3 is built from 15 residues. Here the CDR3 reads CASSYSPQSSYEQYF. CDR3 DNA sequence: TGTGCCAGCAGTTACTCTCCCCAGAGCTCCTACGAGCAGTACTTC.

This clonotype was counted ten times or more. The chain joins TRBV5-1 to TRBJ2-2, with D maybe TRBD2 (5 bases). The CDR3 contains 16 residues. Trimming removed 0 bases at V and 6 bases at J, with 15 bases between. Germline CDR1 reads SGHRS; CDR2 reads YFSETQ. CDR3 sequence (DNA): TGCGCCAGCAGCTTGGCGCCCCTAGCTCCCCCCGGGGAGCTGTTTTTT. This codes for CASSLAPLAPPGELFF.

Ten or more counts support this clonotype. The chain couples TRBV20-1 to TRBJ2-1; the D gene is possibly TRBD2 (5 bases). V dropped 1 base and J dropped 7 bases, with 26 bases sitting between them. CDR1 is DFQATT, CDR2 SNEGSKA, per germline (reference sequence). This CDR3 spans 18 amino acids. The chain's CDR3 is CSARARSGRPTFGNEQFF. The CDR3 nucleotides are TGCAGTGCTAGAGCTCGATCGGGGAGACCAACCTTTGGGAATGAGCAGTTCTTC.

This clonotype was observed many times. The chain links TRBV11-1 to TRBJ2-1; 7 nucleotides align to TRBD2. Germline CDR1 reads SGHAT; CDR2 reads FQDESV (reference sequence). CDR3 length: 16 amino acids. J was trimmed by 3 bases and V by 0 bases; bases with no gene match: 5. CDR3 coding DNA: TGTGCCAGCAGCTTAGCGGGGCTAGCGGTCTACAATGAGCAGTTCTTC. Amino acid sequence: CASSLAGLAVYNEQFF.

A remark on this clonotype: Since a much larger clone is just one base distant, this may be a read error. The chain uses TRBV4-2 and TRBJ2-7, with D perhaps matching TRBD1 or TRBD2 (5 bases each). Trimming stripped 4 bases from V and 0 bases from J, with 10 bases between. The CDR3 spans 14 residues. Germline V gene sequence: CDR1 LGHNA, CDR2 YNFKEQ. CDR3 residues: CASSPGPISYEQYF. In nucleotides, the CDR3 is TGTGCCAGCAGCCCGGGACCCATCTCCTACGAGCAGTACTTC.

This chain joins TRBV28 and TRBJ1-6; 9 bases fit TRBD1. The germline CDR1 and CDR2 sequences are MDHEN and SYDVKM. The J segment lost 9 bases and the V segment lost 6 bases, leaving 18 bases of the junction unmatched. CDR3 length equals 18 residues. The CDR3 DNA is TGTGCCAGCAGCGGGGGGACAGGGAGCCCCCACAGGGCTTCACCCCTCCACTTT. Translating gives CASSGGTGSPHRASPLHF.

This clonotype was seen ten or more times. V is TRBV11-2 and J is TRBJ1-2, with D uncertain. V was trimmed by 3 bases and J by 2 bases, leaving 7 bases between them. The germline V gene has CDR1 SGHAT and CDR2 FQNNGV. The CDR3 totals 13 residues. The CDR3 DNA is TGTGCCAGCAGCTTGGACGGAAACTATGGCTACACCTTC. This encodes CASSLDGNYGYTF.

This clonotype was picked up many times. The chain has TRBV4-3 and TRBJ2-2, with 8 bases lining up with TRBD1. Germline lookup yields CDR1 LGHNA and CDR2 YSLEER. The trim removed 0 bases at V and 9 bases at J, leaving 6 bases unmatched. CDR3 size: 15 residues. CDR3 region: CASSQDRQGARELFF. CDR3 sequence (DNA): TGCGCCAGCAGCCAAGATCGGCAGGGGGCGAGGGAGCTGTTTTTT.

This clonotype was recorded a few times. The V and J genes are TRBV20-1 and TRBJ2-7; perhaps TRBD1 as D (6 bases). The CDR3 extends over 16 amino acids. From germline, CDR1 is DFQATT and CDR2 SNEGSKA (reference sequence). The V and J ends lost 0 bases and 5 bases respectively, with 20 bases between them. This chain's CDR3 is CSARDPLRGSDDEQYF. For the CDR3, the DNA is TGCAGTGCTAGAGACCCCTTAAGGGGGAGCGACGACGAGCAGTACTTC.

Details on this clonotype: Possible read error: a much larger clone is one base away. The chain links TRBV11-3 to TRBJ2-3; D unresolved. Trimming took off 7 bases at V and 2 bases at J, with 13 bases between the two ends. CDR1 SGHNT and CDR2 YENEEA come from the germline V gene. The CDR3 has 14 residues. In DNA form, the CDR3 reads TGTGCCAGCACCCCCCGTGAGGTCACAGATACGCAGTATTTT. This translates into CASTPREVTDTQYF. Complete variable domain (other parts from reference TRBV11-3 and TRBJ2-3): EAGVVQSPRYKIIEKKQPVAFWCNPISGHNTLYWYLQNLGQGPELLIRYENEEAVDDSQLPKDRFSAERLKGVDSTLKIQPAELGDSAVYLCASTPREVTDTQYFGPGTRLTVL.

The V and J genes are TRBV6-5 and TRBJ2-1; D could derive from TRBD1 or TRBD2 (5 bases each). In germline, CDR1 is MNHEY, CDR2 SVGAGI. The CDR3 consists of 16 residues. Deletions cut 0 bases from V and 2 bases from J, with 11 bases between. The CDR3 DNA is TGTGCCAGCAGTTACTCGGGTGTGGGGGCCTACAATGAGCAGTTCTTC. This gives the protein CASSYSGVGAYNEQFF.

In this sample, this clonotype turned up a few times. The chain recombines TRBV12-3 or TRBV12-4 with TRBJ1-1; TRBD1 is a possible D gene (6 bases). This CDR3 comprises 15 residues. Trimming left V 1 base short and J 2 bases short, with 11 bases between. CDR3 residues: CASSLGQGPNTEAFF. The CDR3, as DNA: TGTGCCAGCAGTTTAGGCCAGGGGCCTAACACTGAAGCTTTCTTT.

This clonotype was detected only a few times. The chain carries TRBV5-4 and TRBJ2-7; 8 nucleotides agree with TRBD1. CDR1 is SGHNT and CDR2 is YYREEE in the germline V gene (reference sequence). This CDR3 has 16 amino acids. Losses at the gene ends were 3 bases for V and 5 bases for J; bases not matched to a gene: 13. CDR3: CASSSTRGQGGHEQYF. CDR3 in DNA: TGTGCCAGCAGCTCCACCCGAGGACAGGGCGGGCACGAGCAGTACTTC.

This clonotype was found many times. The chain is built from TRBV5-1 and TRBJ2-3; 8 bases match TRBD1. Germline CDR1 SGHRS, CDR2 YFSETQ. The CDR3 extends over 15 amino acids. V was pared by 4 bases and J by 0 bases, with 4 bases of the junction left unmatched. CDR3 DNA sequence: TGCGCCAGCAGCCCAAGGACAGGGAGCACAGATACGCAGTATTTT. This gives the protein CASSPRTGSTDTQYF.

This clonotype was seen ten or more times. The chain combines TRBV5-6 with TRBJ2-1; 10 positions match TRBD2. The length of the CDR3 is 17 residues. J lost 4 bases, V lost 4 bases, and 11 bases had no gene match. CDR1 is SGHDT and CDR2 is YYEEEE in the germline V gene. CDR3 loop: CASSTLLSGGPYNEQFF. The CDR3 nucleotides read TGTGCCAGCAGCACCCTACTTAGCGGGGGGCCTTACAATGAGCAGTTCTTC.

V gene TRBV11-2 combines with J gene TRBJ2-7, with TRBD2 matching 11 bases. This CDR3 is 17 amino acids long. With 5 bases clipped from V and 3 bases from J, the junction kept 12 bases outside the gene matches. Germline values: CDR1 SGHAT, CDR2 FQNNGV. The CDR3 sequence is CASSRGVAGGGHYEQYF. CDR3 nucleotide sequence: TGTGCCAGCAGCCGAGGGGTAGCGGGAGGGGGTCACTACGAGCAGTACTTC.

The V and J genes are TRBV6-5 and TRBJ2-6; unclear D gene. CDR3 size: 10 residues. Germline V CDR1 and CDR2: MNHEY, SVGAGI. CDR3 sequence: CASGANVLTF. In nucleotides, the CDR3 is TGTGCGTCTGGGGCCAACGTCCTGACTTTC.

The genes are TRBV12-3 or TRBV12-4 and TRBJ1-5; TRBD1 agrees at 7 bases. J lost 3 bases, V lost 7 bases, and 6 bases had no gene match. The CDR3 extends over 14 amino acids. CDR3 DNA sequence: TGTGCCAGCACTCAAGGGGGCTTCAATCAGCCCCAGCATTTT. It specifies CASTQGGFNQPQHF.

This clonotype occurred many times. The gene calls are TRBV7-2 and TRBJ2-5, with a tentative D call TRBD1 (6 bases). The V gene lost 0 bases and the J gene lost 5 bases, with 19 bases spanning the gap. The CDR3 has 17 residues. Germline-derived CDR1 and CDR2 are SGHTA and FQGNSA. The CDR3 sequence is CASSLATRQARGETQYF. The DNA for the CDR3 is TGTGCCAGCAGCTTAGCCACCCGACAGGCACGAGGGGAGACCCAGTACTTC. Full variable domain (outside the CDR3, taken from reference TRBV7-2 and TRBJ2-5): GAGVSQSPSNKVTEKGKDVELRCDPISGHTALYWYRQSLGQGLEFLIYFQGNSAPDKSGLPSDRFSAERTGGSVSTLTIQRTQQEDSAVYLCASSLATRQARGETQYFGPGTRLLVL.

In its sample, this clonotype was seen a few times. V gene TRBV10-3 combines with J gene TRBJ2-1; D assignment may be TRBD1 or TRBD2 (5 bases each). Germline V gene lookup returns CDR1 ENHRY and CDR2 SYGVKD. CDR3 length equals 16 residues. The V end was cut by 5 bases, the J end by 0 bases, with 14 bases between. CDR3 DNA: TGTGCCATCAGTAACCGGGACGCCAGCTCCTACAATGAGCAGTTCTTC. The encoded protein is CAISNRDASSYNEQFF.

V gene TRBV25-1 combines with J gene TRBJ2-3; the D gene is possibly TRBD2 (6 bases). CDR1 and CDR2 from the germline V gene are MGHDK and SYGVNS. The CDR3 is 12 residues long. The V gene lost 11 bases and the J gene lost 4 bases, with 13 bases spanning the gap. The CDR3 region is CAVRSGADTQYF. The CDR3 nucleotides are TGTGCCGTTAGATCGGGGGCAGATACGCAGTATTTT.

This clonotype was picked up many times. The chain couples TRBV5-1 to TRBJ1-6; 8 bases are a match to TRBD1. Germline V gene data show CDR1 as SGHRS and CDR2 as YFSETQ. The J segment lost 7 bases and the V segment lost 4 bases, leaving 7 bases of the junction unmatched. The CDR3 is 15 residues long. The CDR3 loop reads CASSGTGSANSPLHF. CDR3 coding DNA: TGCGCCAGCAGCGGGACAGGTAGTGCCAATTCACCCCTCCACTTT.

This clonotype has ten or more counts. This chain connects TRBV20-1 to TRBJ1-1, with 8 bases that match TRBD1. Germline-derived CDR1 and CDR2 are DFQATT and SNEGSKA (reference sequence). Trimming removed 5 bases from V and 7 bases from J; junction bases left unmatched: 9. The length of the CDR3 is 13 residues. The CDR3 reads CSAPAQGAVEAFF. The CDR3 DNA reads TGCAGTGCTCCCGCTCAGGGGGCTGTTGAAGCTTTCTTT.

This clonotype was recorded at least ten times. This rearrangement joins TRBV28 to TRBJ2-1, with a weak D call TRBD2 (5 bases). Germline values: CDR1 MDHEN, CDR2 SYDVKM. This CDR3 is built from 12 residues. V dropped 7 bases and J dropped 5 bases, with 9 bases sitting between them. The CDR3 coding sequence is TGTGCCAGCACCGGACTGCACAATGAGCAGTTCTTC. This translates into CASTGLHNEQFF.

The table lists this clonotype with many counts. The chain employs TRBV7-7 and TRBJ2-7; TRBD1 matches 7 bases. Germline loops: CDR1 SSHAT, CDR2 FNYEAQ (reference sequence). The CDR3 consists of 15 residues. V lost 2 bases, J lost 2 bases, and 6 bases stayed unmatched. DNA for the CDR3: TGTGCCAGCAGCTTAAGCACAGGGGTAACCTACGAGCAGTACTTC. This encodes CASSLSTGVTYEQYF.